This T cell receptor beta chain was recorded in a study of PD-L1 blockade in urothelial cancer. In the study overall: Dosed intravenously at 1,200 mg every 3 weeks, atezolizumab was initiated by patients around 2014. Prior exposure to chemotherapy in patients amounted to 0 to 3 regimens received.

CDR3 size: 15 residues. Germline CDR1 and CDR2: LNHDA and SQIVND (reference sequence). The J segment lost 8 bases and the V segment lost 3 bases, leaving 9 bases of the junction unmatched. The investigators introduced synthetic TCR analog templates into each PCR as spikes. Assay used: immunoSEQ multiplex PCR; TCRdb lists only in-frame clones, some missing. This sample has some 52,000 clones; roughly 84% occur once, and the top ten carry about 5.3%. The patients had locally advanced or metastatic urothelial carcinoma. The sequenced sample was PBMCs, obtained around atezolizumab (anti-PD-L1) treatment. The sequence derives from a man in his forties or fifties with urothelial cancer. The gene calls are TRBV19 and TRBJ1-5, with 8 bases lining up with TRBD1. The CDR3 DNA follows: TGTGCCAGTAGTATCCCACAGGGGGTTTTTGAGCCCCAGCATTTT. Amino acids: CASSIPQGVFEPQHF.